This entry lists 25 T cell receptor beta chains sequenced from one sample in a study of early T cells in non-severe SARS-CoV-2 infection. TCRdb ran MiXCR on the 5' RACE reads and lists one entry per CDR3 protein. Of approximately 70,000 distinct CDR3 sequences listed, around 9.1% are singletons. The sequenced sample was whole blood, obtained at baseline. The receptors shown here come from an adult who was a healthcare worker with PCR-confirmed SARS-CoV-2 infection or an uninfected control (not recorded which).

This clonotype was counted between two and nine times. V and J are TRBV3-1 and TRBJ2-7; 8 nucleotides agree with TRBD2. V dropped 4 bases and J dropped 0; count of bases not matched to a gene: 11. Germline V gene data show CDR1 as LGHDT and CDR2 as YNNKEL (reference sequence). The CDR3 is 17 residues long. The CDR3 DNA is TGTGCCAGCAGCCCACGGGGAACTAGCGGCCGCTCCTACGAGCAGTACTTC. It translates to CASSPRGTSGRSYEQYF.

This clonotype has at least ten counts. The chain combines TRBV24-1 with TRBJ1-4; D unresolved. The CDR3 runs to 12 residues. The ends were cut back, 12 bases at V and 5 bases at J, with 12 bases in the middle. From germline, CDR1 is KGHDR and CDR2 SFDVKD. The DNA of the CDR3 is TGTGCCCCGGTTGGACGGAATGAAAAACTGTTTTTT. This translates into CAPVGRNEKLFF.

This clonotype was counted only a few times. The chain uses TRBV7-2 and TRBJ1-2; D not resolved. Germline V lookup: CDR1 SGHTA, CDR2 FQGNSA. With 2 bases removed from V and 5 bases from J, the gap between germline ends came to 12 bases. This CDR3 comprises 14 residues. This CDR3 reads CASSLNFAPYGYTF. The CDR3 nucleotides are TGTGCCAGCAGCTTAAATTTCGCGCCGTATGGCTACACCTTC.

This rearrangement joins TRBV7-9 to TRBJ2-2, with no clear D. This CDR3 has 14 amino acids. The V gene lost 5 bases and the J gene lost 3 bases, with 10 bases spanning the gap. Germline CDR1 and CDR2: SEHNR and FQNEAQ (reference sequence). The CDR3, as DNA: TGTGCCAGCAGCCCGATCAGAGACACCGGGGAGCTGTTTTTT. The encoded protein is CASSPIRDTGELFF.

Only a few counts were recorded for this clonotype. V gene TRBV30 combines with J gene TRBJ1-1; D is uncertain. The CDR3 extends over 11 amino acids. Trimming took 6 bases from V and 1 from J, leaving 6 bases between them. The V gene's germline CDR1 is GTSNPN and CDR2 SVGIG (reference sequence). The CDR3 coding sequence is TGTGCCTGTGGTCAGAACACTGAAGCTTTCTTT. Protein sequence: CACGQNTEAFF.

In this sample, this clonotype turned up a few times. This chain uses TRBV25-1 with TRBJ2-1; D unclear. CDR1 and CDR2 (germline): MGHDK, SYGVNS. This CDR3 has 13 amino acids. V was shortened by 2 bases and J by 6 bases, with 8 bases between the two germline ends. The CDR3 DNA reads TGTGCCAGCAGTGAAAACGAAGTCAATGAGCAGTTCTTC. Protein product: CASSENEVNEQFF.

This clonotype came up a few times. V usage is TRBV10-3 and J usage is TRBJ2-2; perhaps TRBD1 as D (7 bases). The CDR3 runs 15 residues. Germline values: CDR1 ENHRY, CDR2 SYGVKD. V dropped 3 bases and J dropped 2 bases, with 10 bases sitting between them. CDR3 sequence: CAISDQGGNTGELFF. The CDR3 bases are TGTGCCATCAGTGATCAGGGGGGCAACACCGGGGAGCTGTTTTTT.

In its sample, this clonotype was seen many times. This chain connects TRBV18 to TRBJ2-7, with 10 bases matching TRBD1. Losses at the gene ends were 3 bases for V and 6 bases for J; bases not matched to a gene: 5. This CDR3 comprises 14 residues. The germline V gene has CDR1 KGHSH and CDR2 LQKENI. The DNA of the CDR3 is TGTGCCAGCTCACCGGGACAGGGGAGGCCCGAGCAGTACTTC. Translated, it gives CASSPGQGRPEQYF.

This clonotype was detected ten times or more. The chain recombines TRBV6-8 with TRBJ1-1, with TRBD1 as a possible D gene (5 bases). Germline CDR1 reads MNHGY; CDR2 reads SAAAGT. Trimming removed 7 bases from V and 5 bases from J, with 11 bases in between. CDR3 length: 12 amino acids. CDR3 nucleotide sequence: TGTGCCAGCACCCACTGGGGGACTGAAGCTTTCTTT. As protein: CASTHWGTEAFF.

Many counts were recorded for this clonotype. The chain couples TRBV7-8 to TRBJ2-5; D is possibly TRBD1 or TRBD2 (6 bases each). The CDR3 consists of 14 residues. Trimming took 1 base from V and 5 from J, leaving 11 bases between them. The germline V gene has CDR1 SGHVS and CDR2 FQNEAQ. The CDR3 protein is CASSLVGGAETQYF. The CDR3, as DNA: TGTGCCAGCAGCTTAGTGGGGGGCGCCGAGACCCAGTACTTC.

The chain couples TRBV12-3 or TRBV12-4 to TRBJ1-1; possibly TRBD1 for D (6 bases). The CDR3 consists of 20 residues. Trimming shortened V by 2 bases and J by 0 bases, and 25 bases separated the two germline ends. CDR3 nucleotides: TGTGCCAGCAGTTTAACGTTTGCAGAGATAAGGGGGAAGTTGAACACTGAAGCTTTCTTT. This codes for CASSLTFAEIRGKLNTEAFF.

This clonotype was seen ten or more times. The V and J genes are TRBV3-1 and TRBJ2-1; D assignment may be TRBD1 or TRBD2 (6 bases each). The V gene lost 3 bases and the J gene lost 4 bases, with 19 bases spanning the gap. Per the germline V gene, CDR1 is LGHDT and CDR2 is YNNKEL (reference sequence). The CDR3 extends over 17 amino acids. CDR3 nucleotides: TGTGCCAGCAGCCACGGGATAGAGGGGGGCGGGTACAATGAGCAGTTCTTC. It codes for CASSHGIEGGGYNEQFF.

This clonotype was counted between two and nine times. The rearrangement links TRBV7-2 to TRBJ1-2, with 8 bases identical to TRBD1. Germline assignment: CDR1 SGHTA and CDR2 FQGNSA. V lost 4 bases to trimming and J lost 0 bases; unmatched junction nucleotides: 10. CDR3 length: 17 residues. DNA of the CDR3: TGTGCCAGCAGCTCCTACTCCGGGACAGGTACTAACTATGGCTACACCTTC. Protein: CASSSYSGTGTNYGYTF.

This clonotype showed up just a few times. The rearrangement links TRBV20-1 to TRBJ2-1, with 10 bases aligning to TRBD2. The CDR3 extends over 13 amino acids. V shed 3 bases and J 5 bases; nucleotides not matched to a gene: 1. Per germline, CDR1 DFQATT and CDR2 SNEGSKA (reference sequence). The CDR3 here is CSASSGGNNEQFF. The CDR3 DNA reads TGCAGTGCTAGTAGCGGGGGGAACAATGAGCAGTTCTTC.

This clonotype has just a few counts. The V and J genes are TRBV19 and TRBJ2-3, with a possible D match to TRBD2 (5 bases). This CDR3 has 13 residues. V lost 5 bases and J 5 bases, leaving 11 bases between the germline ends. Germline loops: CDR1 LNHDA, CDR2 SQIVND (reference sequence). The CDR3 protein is CASSLRLIDTQYF. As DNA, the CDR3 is TGTGCCAGTAGTTTAAGACTAATAGATACGCAGTATTTT.

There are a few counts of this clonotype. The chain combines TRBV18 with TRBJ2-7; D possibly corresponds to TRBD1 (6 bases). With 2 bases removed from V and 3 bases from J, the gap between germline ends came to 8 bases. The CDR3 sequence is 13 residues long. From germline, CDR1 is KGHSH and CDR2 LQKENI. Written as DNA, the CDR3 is TGTGCCAGCTCACCAGGGACAAGCTACGAGCAGTACTTC. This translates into CASSPGTSYEQYF.

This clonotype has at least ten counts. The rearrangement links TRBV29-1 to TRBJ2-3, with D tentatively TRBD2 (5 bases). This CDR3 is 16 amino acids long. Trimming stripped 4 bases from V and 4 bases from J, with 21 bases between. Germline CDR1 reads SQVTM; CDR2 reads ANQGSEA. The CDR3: CSVGGGPQARADTQYF. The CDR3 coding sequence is TGCAGCGTTGGAGGCGGGCCTCAGGCTAGGGCAGATACGCAGTATTTT.

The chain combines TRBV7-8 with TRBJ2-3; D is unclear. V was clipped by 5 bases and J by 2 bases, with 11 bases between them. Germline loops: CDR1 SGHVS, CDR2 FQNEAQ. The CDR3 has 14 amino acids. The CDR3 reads CASSPRPATDTQYF. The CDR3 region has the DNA TGTGCCAGCAGCCCTAGGCCTGCCACAGATACGCAGTATTTT.

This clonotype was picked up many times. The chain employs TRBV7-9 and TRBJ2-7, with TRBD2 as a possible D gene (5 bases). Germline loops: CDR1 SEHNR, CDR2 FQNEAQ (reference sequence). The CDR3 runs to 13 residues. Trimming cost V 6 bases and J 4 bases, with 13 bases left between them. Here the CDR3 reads CASSAGGGYEQYF. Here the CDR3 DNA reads TGTGCCAGCAGTGCAGGTGGCGGGTACGAGCAGTACTTC.

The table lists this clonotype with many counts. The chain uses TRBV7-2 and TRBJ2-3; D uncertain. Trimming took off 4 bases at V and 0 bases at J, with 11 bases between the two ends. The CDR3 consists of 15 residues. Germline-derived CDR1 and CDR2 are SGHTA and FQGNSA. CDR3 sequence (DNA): TGTGCCAGCAGCTCTCAGACGGGTAGCACAGATACGCAGTATTTT. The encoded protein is CASSSQTGSTDTQYF.

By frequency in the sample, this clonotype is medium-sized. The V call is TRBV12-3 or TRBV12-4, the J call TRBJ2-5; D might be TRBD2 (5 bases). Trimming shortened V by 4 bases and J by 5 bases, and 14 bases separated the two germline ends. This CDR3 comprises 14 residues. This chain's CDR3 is CASSSPAGWETQYF. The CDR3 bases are TGTGCCAGCAGTTCCCCCGCGGGCTGGGAGACCCAGTACTTC.

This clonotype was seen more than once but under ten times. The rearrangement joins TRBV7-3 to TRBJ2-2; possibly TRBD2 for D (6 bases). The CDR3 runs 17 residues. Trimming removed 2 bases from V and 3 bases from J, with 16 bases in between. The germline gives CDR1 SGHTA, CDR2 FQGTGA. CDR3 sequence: CASSLQPAGLHTGELFF. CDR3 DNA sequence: TGTGCCAGCAGCTTACAACCCGCGGGACTTCACACCGGGGAGCTGTTTTTT. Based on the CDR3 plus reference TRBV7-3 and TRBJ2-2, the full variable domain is GAGVSQTPSNKVTEKGKYVELRCDPISGHTALYWYRQSLGQGPEFLIYFQGTGAADDSGLPNDRFFAVRPEGSVSTLKIQRTERGDSAVYLCASSLQPAGLHTGELFFGEGSRLTVL.

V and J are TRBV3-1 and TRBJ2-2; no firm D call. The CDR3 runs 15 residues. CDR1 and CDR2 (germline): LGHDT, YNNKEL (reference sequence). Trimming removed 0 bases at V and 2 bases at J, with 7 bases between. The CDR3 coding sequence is TGTGCCAGCAGCCAAGAAGGTGTTAACACCGGGGAGCTGTTTTTT. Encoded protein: CASSQEGVNTGELFF.

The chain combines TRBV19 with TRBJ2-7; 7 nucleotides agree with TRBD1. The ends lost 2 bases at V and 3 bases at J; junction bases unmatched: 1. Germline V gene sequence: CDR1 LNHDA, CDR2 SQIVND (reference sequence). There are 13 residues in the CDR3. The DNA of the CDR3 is TGTGCCAGTAGTATACGACAGGGCTACGAGCAGTACTTC. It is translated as CASSIRQGYEQYF.

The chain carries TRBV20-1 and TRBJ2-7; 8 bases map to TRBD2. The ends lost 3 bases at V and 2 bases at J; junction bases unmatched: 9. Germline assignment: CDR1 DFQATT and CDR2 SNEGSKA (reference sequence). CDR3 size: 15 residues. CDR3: CSARTPGLVAYEQYF. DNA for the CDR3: TGCAGTGCTAGGACTCCGGGACTAGTAGCCTACGAGCAGTACTTC.